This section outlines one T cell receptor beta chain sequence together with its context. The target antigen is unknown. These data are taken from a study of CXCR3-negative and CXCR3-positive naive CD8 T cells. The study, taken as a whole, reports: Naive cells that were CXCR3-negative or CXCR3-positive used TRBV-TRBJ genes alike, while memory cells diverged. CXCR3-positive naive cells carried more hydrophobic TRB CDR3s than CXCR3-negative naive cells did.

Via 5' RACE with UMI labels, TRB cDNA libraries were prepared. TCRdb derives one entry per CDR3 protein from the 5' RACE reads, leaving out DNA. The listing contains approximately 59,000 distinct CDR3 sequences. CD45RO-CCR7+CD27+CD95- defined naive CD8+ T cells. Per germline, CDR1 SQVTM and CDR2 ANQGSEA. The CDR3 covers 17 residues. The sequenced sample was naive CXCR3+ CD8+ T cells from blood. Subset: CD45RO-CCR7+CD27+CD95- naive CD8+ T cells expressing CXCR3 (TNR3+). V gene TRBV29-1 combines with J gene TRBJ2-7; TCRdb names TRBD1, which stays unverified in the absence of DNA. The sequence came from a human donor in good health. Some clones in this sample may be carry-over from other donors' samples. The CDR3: CSVEDPLPGTGFYEQYF.